This T cell receptor beta chain was obtained from a study of OX40 agonist ivuxolimab in advanced cancers. Study background: In this trial design, patients received ivuxolimab intravenously at 0.01 to 10 mg/kg every 2 weeks. A mean age of approximately 60 years, range about 23 to 80, was recorded, and approximately 79% were male.

V gave up 5 bases and J gave up 8 bases; unmatched junction bases: 9. The CDR3 runs to 15 residues. CDR1 is MNHEY and CDR2 is SMNVEV in the germline V gene (reference sequence). Assay: immunoSEQ multiplex PCR; the TCRdb copy retains only in-frame clones and omits some. The repertoire holds around 72,000 clones, with just over 85% as singletons. The J gene is TRBJ1-6, the V gene TRBV27; 7 bases agree with TRBD1. The sample was CD4+ or CD8+ T cells sorted from blood, taken in a trial of the OX40 agonist ivuxolimab. This sequence was found in an adult with an advanced solid tumor such as melanoma, head and neck, liver or kidney cancer. This CDR3 reads CASSNDREAYSPLHF. CDR3 DNA sequence: TGTGCCAGCAGTAACGACAGGGAGGCTTATTCACCCCTCCACTTT.